These 12 T cell receptor beta chains came from one sample sequenced in a study of T cell responses to AZD1222 COVID-19 vaccine. Repertoires were generated with immunoSEQ multiplex PCR, while TCRdb's copy carries only in-frame clones and drops some. The sample holds over 25,000 clones, 78% seen once. This specimen was peripheral blood, taken on day 0 of AZD1222 vaccination. These receptors came from an adult in good health.

The chain uses TRBV11-3 and TRBJ1-4; no firm D call. Germline V gene sequence: CDR1 SGHNT, CDR2 YENEEA. The V end lost 5 bases, the J end lost 7 bases, and 8 bases lay between the germline ends. The CDR3 spans 12 residues. The CDR3, as DNA: TGTGCCAGCAGCATGGACCCTGAAAAACTGTTTTTT. Its translation is CASSMDPEKLFF. Full variable domain (missing parts from reference TRBV11-3 and TRBJ1-4): EAGVVQSPRYKIIEKKQPVAFWCNPISGHNTLYWYLQNLGQGPELLIRYENEEAVDDSQLPKDRFSAERLKGVDSTLKIQPAELGDSAVYLCASSMDPEKLFFGSGTQLSVL.

V and J are TRBV10-1 and TRBJ1-4, with 7 bases identical to TRBD1. This CDR3 is built from 15 residues. Germline V gene sequence: CDR1 WNHNN, CDR2 SYGVQD (reference sequence). V trimming: 5 bases; J trimming: 10 bases; junction bases outside the gene matches: 13. In DNA, the CDR3 is TGCGCCAGCAGTTCTAACGGACAGGCAGGTGGAAAACTGTTTTTT. It specifies CASSSNGQAGGKLFF.

This clone is deemed medium-sized. V usage is TRBV4-3 and J usage is TRBJ1-4, with D possibly being TRBD1 (5 bases). This CDR3 has 15 amino acids. V lost 4 bases and J 5 bases, leaving 14 bases between the germline ends. CDR1 and CDR2 (germline): LGHNA, YSLEER. CDR3 sequence (DNA): TGCGCCAGCAGCCCCGGGACGGACCACAATGAAAAACTGTTTTTT. Translation gives CASSPGTDHNEKLFF.

This chain joins TRBV7-2 and TRBJ2-1; 7 positions match TRBD1. V lost 1 base and J lost 6; bases outside the gene matches: 3. The CDR3 is 14 residues long. From germline, CDR1 is SGHTA and CDR2 FQGNSA. This CDR3 is CASSLVNRGNEQFF. The CDR3 nucleotides are TGTGCCAGCAGCTTAGTCAACAGGGGCAATGAGCAGTTCTTC.

The chain couples TRBV19 to TRBJ2-5; D gene uncertain. CDR1 and CDR2 from the germline V gene are LNHDA and SQIVND (reference sequence). CDR3 length equals 11 residues. The V end lost 3 bases, the J end lost 2 bases, and 1 base lay between the germline ends. This CDR3 is CASSIQETQYF. CDR3 DNA: TGTGCCAGTAGTATTCAAGAGACCCAGTACTTC. Together with reference TRBV19 and TRBJ2-5, the CDR3 gives the full variable domain: DGGITQSPKYLFRKEGQNVTLSCEQNLNHDAMYWYRQDPGQGLRLIYYSQIVNDFQKGDIAEGYSVSREKKESFPLTVTSAQKNPTAFYLCASSIQETQYFGPGTRLLVL.

The chain links TRBV6-5 to TRBJ2-1, with 11 positions matching TRBD1. V lost 6 bases and J lost 8; bases outside the gene matches: 9. Germline-derived CDR1 and CDR2 are MNHEY and SVGAGI. The CDR3 extends over 15 amino acids. The CDR3 nucleotides read TGTGCCAGCAGCCAGTTGGGACAGGGGGTCTATGAGCAGTTCTTC. Its translation: CASSQLGQGVYEQFF.

The rearrangement joins TRBV10-3 to TRBJ1-6, with D possibly matching TRBD1 (6 bases). CDR1 is ENHRY, CDR2 SYGVKD, per germline. This CDR3 contains 16 residues. Trimming pared 0 bases from V and 6 bases from J, leaving 12 bases between. Written as DNA, the CDR3 is TGTGCCATCAGTGAGTCTGGTGGGGGGCCTAATTCACCCCTCCACTTT. This codes for CAISESGGGPNSPLHF.

This chain links TRBV7-2 with TRBJ2-5; 7 bases are a match to TRBD2. With V trimmed by 5 bases and J by 6 bases, 6 bases remained unmatched. The V gene's germline CDR1 is SGHTA and CDR2 FQGNSA. This CDR3 spans 13 amino acids. The CDR3 region is CASSPGAGKTQYF. CDR3 DNA: TGTGCCAGCAGCCCCGGAGCGGGAAAGACCCAGTACTTC.

This chain connects TRBV4-1 to TRBJ2-7; D might be TRBD2 (6 bases). Germline values: CDR1 MGHRA, CDR2 YSYEKL. The CDR3 has 17 amino acids. V lost 2 bases to trimming and J lost 0 bases, with 17 bases between them. This CDR3 is CASSQLPGVLSSYEQYF. The CDR3 nucleotides read TGCGCCAGCAGCCAACTACCGGGAGTCCTAAGCTCCTACGAGCAGTACTTC.

The gene calls are TRBV6-5 and TRBJ1-2; perhaps TRBD1 as D (5 bases). Germline CDR1 is MNHEY and CDR2 is SVGAGI. Trimming pared 6 bases from V and 2 bases from J, leaving 7 bases between. The CDR3 loop spans 12 amino acids. The CDR3 is CASRGPNYGYTF. In nucleotides, the CDR3 is TGTGCCAGCAGGGGGCCCAACTATGGCTACACCTTC.

The CDR3 protein is CATSDPKTGVTTDTQYF. CDR3 coding DNA: TGTGCCACCAGTGATCCTAAGACAGGGGTCACCACAGATACGCAGTATTTT. This chain links TRBV24-1 with TRBJ2-3, with 8 nucleotides matching TRBD1. The CDR3 extends over 17 amino acids. CDR1 and CDR2 from the germline V gene are KGHDR and SFDVKD. The V segment lost 3 bases and the J segment 2 bases; nucleotides outside the gene matches: 9.

The rearrangement links TRBV19 to TRBJ1-6, with D unresolved. The germline V gene has CDR1 LNHDA and CDR2 SQIVND (reference sequence). V lost 10 bases and J 7 bases, leaving 14 bases between the germline ends. The CDR3 loop spans 13 amino acids. For the CDR3, the DNA is TGTGCCACCAGTTTAGGGAACAATTCACCCCTCCACTTT. This codes for CATSLGNNSPLHF. Based on the CDR3 plus reference TRBV19 and TRBJ1-6, the full variable domain is DGGITQSPKYLFRKEGQNVTLSCEQNLNHDAMYWYRQDPGQGLRLIYYSQIVNDFQKGDIAEGYSVSREKKESFPLTVTSAQKNPTAFYLCATSLGNNSPLHFGNGTRLTVT.